A selection of T cell receptor beta chains follows, all from one sample in a study of cytomegalovirus exposure and HLA in healthy donors. Clones were sequenced by immunoSEQ multiplex PCR, and TCRdb holds only the in-frame ones, with some missing. Of hundreds of thousands of clones listed, 82% are singletons. The material sequenced was PBMCs. The receptors were gathered from a middle-aged woman in good health and CMV-seronegative. CDR3s include the opening cysteine and the closing phenylalanine or tryptophan. The order of the fields is D gene, J gene, clone size, V gene, CDR3 protein, CDR3 DNA. A D gene is named only where the DNA matches it firmly. Size values are once, few and many counts, or a class for expanded clones, and some rows have none.

>-|TRBJ2-1|-|TRBV6-6
CASNKRLDIYNEQFF
TGTGCCAGCAACAAGAGATTGGACATTTACAATGAGCAGTTCTTC
>TRBD1|TRBJ1-2|-|TRBV11-2
CASSHPTGWYGYTF
TGTGCCAGCAGCCACCCGACAGGGTGGTATGGCTACACCTTC
>-|TRBJ2-3|-|TRBV18
CASSPELTDTQYF
TGTGCCAGCTCACCCGAGCTGACAGATACGCAGTATTTT
>TRBD1|TRBJ2-7|-|TRBV29-1
CSVQGTGSSYEQYF
TGCAGCGTCCAAGGGACAGGGAGCTCCTACGAGCAGTACTTC
>TRBD1|TRBJ2-2|-|TRBV11-3
CASSLGGTGPTGELFF
TGTGCCAGCAGCTTAGGCGGGACAGGGCCCACCGGGGAGCTGTTTTTT
>-|TRBJ1-4|few|TRBV6-6
CASNGGNEKLFF
TGTGCCAGCAATGGAGGGAACGAAAAACTGTTTTTT
>-|TRBJ2-6|-|TRBV6-5
CASSSGTYGANVLTF
TGTGCCAGCAGTTCCGGGACATATGGGGCCAACGTCCTGACTTTC
>-|TRBJ2-2|-|TRBV10-2
CASLQGIGTGELFF
TGCGCCAGCTTACAGGGTATCGGCACCGGGGAGCTGTTTTTT
>-|TRBJ2-7|-|TRBV10-3
CAISESGRAGQRNDEQYF
TGTGCCATCAGTGAGTCGGGTAGGGCTGGACAGAGGAATGACGAGCAGTACTTC
>TRBD1|TRBJ1-4|few|TRBV4-2
CASSQATDRVGEKLFF
TGTGCCAGCAGCCAAGCAACTGACAGGGTTGGTGAAAAACTGTTTTTT
>-|TRBJ1-1|once|TRBV7-2
CASSSETAGTEAFF
TGTGCCAGCAGCTCGGAGACAGCGGGCACTGAAGCTTTCTTT
>-|TRBJ2-7|-|TRBV27
CASSHGRVYEQYF
TGTGCCAGCAGCCATGGGCGTGTTTACGAGCAGTACTTC
>-|TRBJ2-2|-|TRBV7-7
CASSLTGANTGELFF
TGTGCTAGCAGCTTAACGGGGGCGAACACCGGGGAGCTGTTTTTT
>-|TRBJ2-7|-|TRBV11-2
CASSQSGWEYF
TGTGCCAGCAGCCAAAGCGGATGGGAGTACTTC
>TRBD2|TRBJ2-1|-|TRBV9
CASSVDERGYNEQFF
TGTGCCAGCAGCGTAGATGAGCGGGGTTACAATGAGCAGTTCTTC
>TRBD2|TRBJ2-1|-|TRBV4-2
CASSLKGGGGVLFEQFF
TGTGCCAGCAGCCTCAAGGGCGGCGGGGGGGTTCTTTTTGAGCAGTTCTTC
>-|TRBJ2-5|-|TRBV18
CASSPGNGETQYF
TGTGCCAGCTCACCAGGTAACGGAGAGACCCAGTACTTC
>TRBD1|TRBJ2-3|once|TRBV29-1
CSVEGQGASTDTQYF
TGCAGCGTTGAAGGACAGGGCGCTAGCACAGATACGCAGTATTTT
>-|TRBJ1-5|-|TRBV27
CASSLLGEADQPQHF
TGTGCCAGCAGTTTACTAGGGGAGGCGGATCAGCCCCAGCATTTT
>TRBD1|TRBJ1-2|once|TRBV25-1
CASSEMGTGLGYPF
TGTGCCAGCAGTGAAATGGGGACAGGGCTTGGCTACCCCTTC
>TRBD1|TRBJ1-6|-|TRBV5-1
CASSLVGTGTVSPLHF
TGCGCCAGCAGCTTGGTCGGGACAGGGACCGTTTCACCCCTCCACTTT
>-|TRBJ2-5|-|TRBV10-3
CAISELNGVGKTQYF
TGTGCCATCAGTGAGCTAAACGGGGTGGGGAAGACCCAGTACTTC
>-|TRBJ1-1|few|TRBV16
CASSQSTRAEAFF
TGTGCCAGCAGCCAATCGACGCGGGCTGAAGCTTTCTTT
>-|TRBJ2-3|-|TRBV7-3
CASSLSPSGTDTQYF
TGTGCCAGCAGCTTATCCCCCAGTGGCACAGATACGCAGTATTTT
>TRBD1|TRBJ2-7|few|TRBV12-5
CASGFLYPTGTGALYEQYF
TGTGCTAGTGGTTTCTTATACCCGACCGGGACAGGAGCCCTCTACGAGCAGTACTTC
>-|TRBJ1-2|-|TRBV5-1
CASSLGQSYGYTF
TGCGCCAGCAGCTTGGGACAGAGCTATGGCTACACCTTC
>TRBD1|TRBJ2-7|-|TRBV7-2
CASREVTGAGREQYF
TGTGCCAGCAGGGAAGTTACAGGGGCCGGTCGAGAGCAGTACTTC
>-|TRBJ2-3|-|TRBV25-1
CASSESADTQYF
TGTGCCAGCAGTGAATCGGCAGATACGCAGTATTTT
>-|TRBJ2-7|-|TRBV5-8
CASSPRDSRSYEQYF
TGTGCCAGCAGCCCCAGGGACTCCCGCTCCTACGAGCAGTACTTC
>TRBD1|TRBJ2-3|-|TRBV7-9
CSSSPRTGVEDTQYF
TGTTCCAGCAGCCCAAGGACAGGGGTGGAGGATACGCAGTATTTT
>TRBD1|TRBJ2-1|-|TRBV7-2
CASSSRDRGLASEQFF
TGTGCCAGCAGCTCCCGGGACAGGGGGTTGGCCAGTGAGCAGTTCTTC
>-|TRBJ1-6|few|TRBV19
CATQRGSSYNSPLHF
TGTGCCACCCAGAGGGGGAGCTCCTATAATTCACCCCTCCACTTT
>TRBD1|TRBJ1-2|-|TRBV19
CASSRDSQNYGYTF
TGTGCCAGTAGTAGGGACAGCCAGAACTATGGCTACACCTTC
>-|TRBJ2-3|-|TRBV18
CASSPRGTDTQYF
TGTGCCAGCTCACCAAGGGGTACAGATACGCAGTATTTT
>TRBD1|TRBJ2-2|-|TRBV7-6
CASSLPTGGPNTGELFF
TGTGCCAGCAGCTTACCGACAGGGGGCCCGAACACCGGGGAGCTGTTTTTT
>-|TRBJ2-1|-|TRBV18
CASSPAASYNEQFF
TGTGCCAGCTCACCAGCGGCGTCCTACAATGAGCAGTTCTTC
>-|TRBJ2-7|-|TRBV5-6
CASSVPLSPYEQYF
TGTGCCAGCAGCGTCCCACTTTCCCCCTACGAGCAGTACTTC
>TRBD2|TRBJ2-3|-|TRBV6-6
CASSRTSGSDTQYF
TGTGCCAGCAGTCGGACTAGCGGTTCAGATACGCAGTATTTT
>-|TRBJ1-6|-|TRBV19
CASTNMGGSYNSPLHF
TGTGCCAGTACCAATATGGGGGGCTCCTATAATTCACCCCTCCACTTT
>-|TRBJ2-1|-|TRBV2
CASSEFQEHQFF
TGTGCCAGCAGTGAATTTCAAGAGCACCAGTTCTTC
>-|TRBJ2-1|few|TRBV27
CASRPNRAEQFF
TGTGCCAGCAGGCCGAACAGGGCTGAGCAGTTCTTC
>TRBD2|TRBJ2-1|-|TRBV5-4
CASSLAGLAGREEQFF
TGTGCCAGCAGCTTGGCGGGGCTAGCGGGACGGGAAGAGCAGTTCTTC
>-|TRBJ1-4|-|TRBV7-2
CASTNGGANEKLFF
TGTGCCAGCACGAATGGCGGGGCTAATGAAAAACTGTTTTTT
>-|TRBJ2-7|-|TRBV14
CASSNQGTYEQYF
TGTGCCAGCAGCAACCAGGGAACCTACGAGCAGTACTTC
>TRBD2|TRBJ2-7|-|TRBV5-1
CASKTTTSAYEQYF
TGCGCCAGCAAAACGACGACTAGCGCCTACGAGCAGTACTTC
>-|TRBJ1-2|-|TRBV6-6
CASSDAHQADYGYTF
TGTGCCAGCAGTGACGCCCACCAGGCCGACTATGGCTACACCTTC
>TRBD2|TRBJ2-5|-|TRBV6-1
CASSEAPTSGQETQYF
TGTGCCAGCAGTGAAGCCCCCACTAGCGGACAAGAGACCCAGTACTTC
>TRBD1|TRBJ1-2|-|TRBV28
CASRWTGGEYGYTF
TGTGCCAGCAGATGGACAGGGGGGGAGTATGGCTACACCTTC
>-|TRBJ2-7|-|TRBV21-1
CASSPPQALYEQYF
TGTGCCAGCAGCCCCCCCCAGGCCCTCTACGAGCAGTACTTC
>TRBD1|TRBJ2-7|once|TRBV2
CASSPEPPNRGVSDEQYF
TGTGCCAGCAGTCCCGAACCCCCAAACAGGGGCGTTTCCGACGAGCAGTACTTC
>TRBD1|TRBJ1-1|-|TRBV7-9
CSSSPGTGGMDTEAFF
TGTTCCAGCAGCCCCGGGACAGGGGGAATGGACACTGAAGCTTTCTTT
>-|TRBJ1-4|few|TRBV27
CASSLPGGKLFF
TGTGCCAGCAGTTTGCCGGGAGGAAAACTGTTTTTT
>-|TRBJ2-3|-|TRBV19
CATARQPDTDTQYF
TGTGCCACCGCCAGACAGCCGGACACAGATACGCAGTATTTT